This TCR beta chain was captured by sequencing in a study of response to subunit inactivated influenza vaccine. This clonotype appeared a few times. CDR3 length: 14 amino acids. V was trimmed by 3 bases and J by 2 bases, leaving 10 bases between them. Germline V CDR1 and CDR2: SGHTA, FQGNSA. One entry per CDR3 protein, called by TCRdb with MiXCR from the RT-PCR reads. The sample holds about 240,000 distinct CDR3 sequences, over 9% seen once. This chain connects TRBV7-2 to TRBJ1-1, with D possibly being TRBD1 (6 bases). The source is a man aged 45-65 years who received an inactivated influenza vaccine. The specimen was non-naive T cells sorted from PBMCs, collected 14 to 15 days before vaccination. In DNA form, the CDR3 reads TGTGCCAGCAGCTTTGGGACAAGAAACACTGAAGCTTTCTTT. It codes for CASSFGTRNTEAFF.